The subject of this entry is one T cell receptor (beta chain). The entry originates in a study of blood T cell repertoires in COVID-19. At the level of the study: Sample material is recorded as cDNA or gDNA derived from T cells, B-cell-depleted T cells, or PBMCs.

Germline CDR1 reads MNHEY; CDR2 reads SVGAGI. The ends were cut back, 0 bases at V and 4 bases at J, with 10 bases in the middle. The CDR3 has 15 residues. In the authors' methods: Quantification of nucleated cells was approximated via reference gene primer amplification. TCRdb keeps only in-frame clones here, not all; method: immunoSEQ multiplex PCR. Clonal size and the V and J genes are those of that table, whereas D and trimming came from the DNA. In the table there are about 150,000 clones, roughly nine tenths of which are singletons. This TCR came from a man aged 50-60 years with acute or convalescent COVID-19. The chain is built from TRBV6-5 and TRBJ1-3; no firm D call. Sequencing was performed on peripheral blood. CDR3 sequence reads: CASSYSRTRGNTIYF. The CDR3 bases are TGTGCCAGCAGTTACTCGAGAACCAGGGGAAACACCATATATTTT.